These T cell receptor beta chains were read from a single sample in a study of CD8 T cells in Susac syndrome. MiXCR was run by TCRdb on the immunoSEQ multiplex PCR reads, yielding one entry per CDR3 protein. The data show approximately 160,000 distinct CDR3 sequences, with about 90% seen just once and around 0.087% held by the top ten. The material sequenced was CD4+ T cells from PBMCs. These receptors were taken from a human donor in good health. The CDR3 runs from the conserved cysteine through the conserved F or W. A D gene is named only where the DNA matches it firmly. The size field is filled for only some rows; it gives once, few, many or a size class.

d_gene | j_gene | v_gene | abundance | CDR3aa | CDR3nt
NA | TRBJ2-7 | TRBV4-3 | NA | CASSQDLGGAPYEQYF | TGCGCCAGCAGCCAAGATCTGGGGGGAGCCCCCTACGAGCAGTACTTC
TRBD1 | TRBJ1-5 | TRBV6-5 | NA | CASNPSGTGKQPQHF | TGTGCCAGCAACCCTTCCGGGACAGGGAAGCAGCCCCAGCATTTT
NA | TRBJ2-2 | TRBV5-8 | NA | CASRWDLNTGELFF | TGTGCCAGCAGATGGGACCTTAACACCGGGGAGCTGTTTTTT
NA | TRBJ1-2 | TRBV29-1 | NA | CSVARDKRGIYGYTF | TGCAGCGTTGCCCGGGACAAGAGGGGAATATATGGCTACACCTTC
NA | TRBJ1-3 | TRBV20-1 | NA | CSAYREGGNTIYF | TGCAGTGCCTACAGGGAAGGTGGAAACACCATATATTTT
NA | TRBJ1-2 | TRBV12-3/TRBV12-4 | NA | CASLEPSYGYTF | TGTGCCAGCCTTGAGCCCTCCTATGGCTACACCTTC
NA | TRBJ2-7 | TRBV6-1 | once | CASWASRAYEQYF | TGTGCCAGCTGGGCCTCCAGGGCCTACGAGCAGTACTTC
NA | TRBJ1-3 | TRBV18 | NA | CASSPTQPGHHSGNTIYF | TGTGCCAGCTCACCGACCCAACCGGGACACCACTCTGGAAACACCATATATTTT
NA | TRBJ2-2 | TRBV6-5 | NA | CASSYMGRGELFF | TGTGCCAGCAGTTACATGGGACGCGGGGAGCTGTTTTTT
TRBD1 | TRBJ1-1 | TRBV7-2 | NA | CASSFNRGRTEAFF | TGTGCCAGCAGCTTTAACAGGGGAAGAACTGAAGCTTTCTTT
NA | TRBJ1-5 | TRBV20-1 | NA | CSARGAGLSNQPQHF | TGCAGTGCTAGGGGGGCAGGGCTTAGCAATCAGCCCCAGCATTTT
TRBD1 | TRBJ1-1 | TRBV5-1 | NA | CASSLPPGGNTEAFF | TGCGCCAGCAGCTTGCCCCCAGGGGGGAACACTGAAGCTTTCTTT
NA | TRBJ1-1 | TRBV28 | NA | CASTSGVNTEAFF | TGTGCCAGCACCTCCGGGGTGAACACTGAAGCTTTCTTT
TRBD2 | TRBJ2-7 | TRBV4-3 | once | CASSQEGEGLHEQYF | TGCGCCAGCAGCCAAGAAGGGGAGGGTCTCCACGAGCAGTACTTC
NA | TRBJ2-7 | TRBV5-1 | NA | CASSLQFPGGLREQYF | TGCGCCAGCAGCCTGCAGTTTCCAGGGGGACTAAGGGAGCAGTACTTC
NA | TRBJ1-5 | TRBV12-3/TRBV12-4 | NA | CASSYDRPNQPQHF | TGTGCCAGCAGTTATGACAGACCCAATCAGCCCCAGCATTTT
NA | TRBJ2-2 | TRBV6-5 | once | CASSRTGTGELFF | TGTGCCAGCAGTCGTACGGGCACCGGGGAGCTGTTTTTT
NA | TRBJ2-5 | TRBV20-1 | once | CSARDRGGETQYF | TGCAGTGCTAGAGATCGAGGTGGGGAGACCCAGTACTTC
NA | TRBJ1-5 | TRBV27 | NA | CASSLAHSNQPQHF | TGTGCCAGCAGTTTAGCACATAGCAATCAGCCCCAGCATTTT
TRBD1 | TRBJ1-1 | TRBV2 | NA | CASSLQGMDTEAFF | TGTGCCAGCAGTTTACAGGGGATGGACACTGAAGCTTTCTTT
NA | TRBJ2-7 | TRBV24-1 | once | CATSDSSASYEQYF | TGTGCCACCAGTGATTCGTCAGCCTCCTACGAGCAGTACTTC
TRBD1 | TRBJ2-3 | TRBV7-3 | NA | CASSPGQGTLADTQYF | TGTGCCAGCAGCCCTGGACAGGGGACCTTGGCAGATACGCAGTATTTT
TRBD2 | TRBJ2-7 | TRBV7-9 | NA | CASSSRLASPYEQYF | TGTGCCAGCAGCTCCAGACTAGCCTCCCCCTACGAGCAGTACTTC
NA | TRBJ1-1 | TRBV28 | NA | CASSFGRGAFF | TGTGCCAGCAGTTTCGGCAGGGGAGCTTTCTTT
TRBD1 | TRBJ2-1 | TRBV5-1 | NA | CASSGGQVLEQFF | TGCGCCAGCAGCGGGGGACAGGTCCTAGAGCAGTTCTTC
TRBD2 | TRBJ2-7 | TRBV6-2/TRBV6-3 | NA | CASSLLAGDLYEQYF | TGTGCCAGCAGTCTTCTAGCGGGAGACCTTTACGAGCAGTACTTC
NA | TRBJ1-2 | TRBV29-1 | NA | CSAVQGSSYGYTF | TGCAGCGCTGTTCAGGGGAGTTCCTATGGCTACACCTTC
TRBD1 | TRBJ2-7 | TRBV20-1 | NA | CSATRTGPYDEQYF | TGCAGTGCTACCCGGACAGGACCCTATGATGAGCAGTACTTC
TRBD1 | TRBJ1-5 | TRBV27 | NA | CASSLRDRYQPQHF | TGTGCCAGCAGTTTAAGGGACAGATATCAGCCCCAGCATTTT
NA | TRBJ2-3 | TRBV4-1 | NA | CASSQETSTPYF | TGCGCCAGCAGCCAAGAAACTAGCACTCCGTATTTT
NA | TRBJ2-5 | TRBV27 | NA | CASSLNRKSAEETQYF | TGTGCCAGCAGTTTAAATAGAAAATCAGCAGAAGAGACCCAGTACTTC
NA | TRBJ1-1 | TRBV6-5 | NA | CASSPSGGFNTEAFF | TGTGCCAGCAGTCCCAGTGGGGGTTTCAACACTGAAGCTTTCTTT
TRBD1 | TRBJ1-2 | TRBV20-1 | NA | CSAPPGTGNYGYTF | TGCAGTGCCCCTCCCGGGACAGGGAACTATGGCTACACCTTC
NA | TRBJ1-2 | TRBV5-6 | NA | CASSLGADEDGYTF | TGTGCCAGCAGCTTGGGGGCAGACGAGGACGGCTACACCTTC
NA | TRBJ2-5 | TRBV4-3 | NA | CASSQAAEIQETQYF | TGCGCCAGCAGCCAAGCTGCGGAGATCCAAGAGACCCAGTACTTC
NA | TRBJ1-1 | TRBV20-1 | NA | CSARDGSENTEAFF | TGCAGTGCTAGAGATGGGTCGGAGAACACTGAAGCTTTCTTT
NA | TRBJ1-1 | TRBV7-2 | NA | CASGLRSTEAFF | TGTGCCAGCGGGTTGCGGAGCACTGAAGCTTTCTTT
NA | TRBJ2-7 | TRBV18 | NA | CASSPGTGHEQYF | TGTGCCAGCTCACCGGGTACGGGGCACGAGCAGTACTTC
TRBD2 | TRBJ2-3 | TRBV4-3 | NA | CASSPKRGGRDTQYF | TGCGCCAGCAGCCCGAAGCGGGGGGGCCGGGATACGCAGTATTTT
NA | TRBJ2-1 | TRBV12-3/TRBV12-4 | NA | CASSLSGEQFF | TGTGCCAGCAGTTTATCCGGGGAGCAGTTCTTC
TRBD2 | TRBJ2-1 | TRBV3-1 | NA | CASSRKLARKGNEQFF | TGTGCCAGCAGCCGCAAACTAGCGCGAAAGGGGAATGAGCAGTTCTTC
NA | TRBJ2-3 | TRBV10-3 | NA | CAISVGQGIGTDTQYF | TGTGCCATCAGTGTTGGCCAGGGGATCGGTACAGATACGCAGTATTTT
TRBD1 | TRBJ2-7 | TRBV10-3 | once | CAISFPEPGQTSYEQYF | TGTGCCATCAGTTTTCCTGAGCCGGGACAGACCTCCTACGAGCAGTACTTC
TRBD2 | TRBJ2-5 | TRBV12-3/TRBV12-4 | NA | CASRSGTSNGETQYF | TGTGCCAGCAGAAGCGGGACTAGCAATGGGGAGACCCAGTACTTC
NA | TRBJ2-6 | TRBV7-2 | once | CASSLTRILSGANVLTF | TGTGCCAGCAGCTTAACGCGAATCCTCTCTGGGGCCAACGTCCTGACTTTC
TRBD2 | TRBJ2-1 | TRBV5-6 | NA | CASSLGTSGKNEQFF | TGTGCCAGCAGCTTGGGCACTAGCGGGAAAAATGAGCAGTTCTTC
TRBD2 | TRBJ2-7 | TRBV11-2 | NA | CASSLGLGRGGVYEQYF | TGTGCCAGCAGCTTGGGTTTAGGTCGGGGGGGCGTTTACGAGCAGTACTTC
TRBD1 | TRBJ1-2 | TRBV9 | NA | CASSVQGTGTTYGYTF | TGTGCCAGCAGCGTACAAGGGACAGGGACCACCTATGGCTACACCTTC
TRBD2 | TRBJ2-2 | TRBV3-1 | NA | CASSHHSSGSGTGELFF | TGTGCCAGCAGCCATCACTCTAGCGGGAGTGGCACCGGGGAGCTGTTTTTT
NA | TRBJ2-7 | TRBV5-1 | NA | CASSVSAGPAEQYF | TGCGCCAGCAGCGTCTCGGCGGGGCCAGCCGAGCAGTACTTC
NA | TRBJ1-4 | TRBV18 | NA | CASSLTQTSSATNEKLFF | TGTGCCAGCTCTCTCACGCAAACTAGTAGCGCAACTAATGAAAAACTGTTTTTT
NA | TRBJ2-2 | TRBV20-1 | NA | CRAGHPYTGELFF | TGCAGGGCGGGTCACCCATACACCGGGGAGCTGTTTTTT
NA | TRBJ1-2 | TRBV27 | once | CASSFDHRAAYGYTF | TGTGCCAGCAGTTTTGATCACAGGGCCGCCTATGGCTACACCTTC
TRBD1 | TRBJ1-5 | TRBV18 | NA | CASSPRQGEDQPQHF | TGTGCCAGCTCACCGCGACAGGGGGAGGATCAGCCCCAGCATTTT
NA | TRBJ2-5 | TRBV6-2/TRBV6-3 | NA | CASSYPSRGQETQYF | TGTGCCAGCAGTTACCCTTCGAGGGGACAAGAGACCCAGTACTTC
TRBD1 | TRBJ2-7 | TRBV5-1 | NA | CASSLPRTGNEQYF | TGCGCCAGCAGCTTGCCTCGGACAGGGAACGAGCAGTACTTC
NA | TRBJ2-2 | TRBV30 | NA | CAWTLSGELFF | TGTGCCTGGACGTTGTCGGGGGAGCTGTTTTTT